These 29 T cell receptor beta chains originate from one sample sequenced in a study of blood T cell repertoires in COVID-19. This table comes from immunoSEQ multiplex PCR, and its TCRdb copy is limited to in-frame clones, with some not included. In the table there are a few hundred thousand clones, around 90% of which are singletons. What was sequenced was PBMCs or T cells enriched from blood (not recorded which). Receptor source: a woman in her thirties who had recovered from COVID-19.

CDR3 in amino acids: CASGRSGTSDSGTQYF. CDR3 DNA sequence: TGCGCCAGCGGTCGCTCCGGGACTAGCGATTCGGGTACGCAGTATTTT. The chain carries TRBV5-1 and TRBJ2-3; 10 bases are a match to TRBD2. Trimming cost V 7 bases and J 8 bases; bases outside gene matches: 16. The length of the CDR3 is 16 residues. From germline, CDR1 is SGHRS and CDR2 YFSETQ.

The chain joins TRBV5-1 to TRBJ2-3; TRBD2 is a possible D gene (6 bases). CDR1 and CDR2 from the germline V gene are SGHRS and YFSETQ. The V end was cut by 4 bases, the J end by 1 base, with 10 bases between. The CDR3 extends over 14 amino acids. The CDR3 protein is CASSLGLRTDTQYF. CDR3 in DNA: TGCGCCAGCAGCCTGGGACTCCGCACAGATACGCAGTATTTT.

The chain employs TRBV5-1 and TRBJ2-7, with 10 bases that match TRBD1. The CDR3 runs to 14 residues. J gave up 6 bases and V 2 bases, and 5 bases lay outside the gene matches. Germline V gene sequence: CDR1 SGHRS, CDR2 YFSETQ. The CDR3 here is CASSLRTGGREQYF. DNA for the CDR3: TGCGCCAGCAGCTTACGGACAGGGGGTCGCGAGCAGTACTTC. Supplemented by reference TRBV5-1 and TRBJ2-7, the full variable domain reads KAGVTQTPRYLIKTRGQQVTLSCSPISGHRSVSWYQQTPGQGLQFLFEYFSETQRNKGNFPGRFSGRQFSNSRSEMNVSTLELGDSALYLCASSLRTGGREQYFGPGTRLTVT.

The chain recombines TRBV19 with TRBJ1-2, with unresolved D. From germline, CDR1 is LNHDA and CDR2 SQIVND (reference sequence). This CDR3 has 12 residues. V was cut by 10 bases and J by 1 base, with 10 bases left in between. The CDR3 region is CANIQSNYGYTF. CDR3 DNA sequence: TGTGCCAATATACAGAGTAACTATGGCTACACCTTC.

The V gene is TRBV7-6, the J gene TRBJ2-2; 8 nucleotides align to TRBD1. Looked up from germline, CDR1 is SGHVS and CDR2 is FNYEAQ. The trim removed 3 bases at V and 4 bases at J, leaving 7 bases unmatched. The CDR3 sequence is 16 residues long. CDR3 amino acids: CASSLMTGAVTGELFF. The DNA for the CDR3 is TGTGCCAGCAGCTTGATGACAGGGGCTGTCACCGGGGAGCTGTTTTTT.

This CDR3 reads CATSDPGTGAYEQYF. Here the CDR3 DNA reads TGTGCCACCAGTGATCCCGGGACAGGGGCCTACGAGCAGTACTTC. This chain joins TRBV24-1 and TRBJ2-7, with 10 bases fitting TRBD1. The CDR3 has 15 amino acids. Germline CDR1 KGHDR, CDR2 SFDVKD. The junction had 3 bases not matched to a gene; V was cut back by 3 bases and J by 2 bases.

The rearrangement uses TRBV28 and TRBJ1-1, with 7 positions matching TRBD1. The trim removed 4 bases at V and 0 bases at J, leaving 8 bases unmatched. Germline V gene sequence: CDR1 MDHEN, CDR2 SYDVKM. This CDR3 is built from 16 residues. CDR3 sequence: CASSWGDRVMNTEAFF. Written as DNA, the CDR3 is TGTGCCAGCAGTTGGGGAGACAGGGTCATGAACACTGAAGCTTTCTTT.

The rearrangement links TRBV6-1 to TRBJ2-1; the D gene is possibly TRBD1 (5 bases). The CDR3 sequence is 16 residues long. Between the trimmed V and J ends, which lost 2 bases and 9 bases, there was a span of 20 bases. CDR1 is MNHNS, CDR2 SASEGT, per germline. CDR3 in amino acids: CASSEPGILSRVEQFF. The CDR3 region has the DNA TGTGCCAGCAGTGAACCAGGGATACTTTCTAGGGTTGAGCAGTTCTTC.

The chain uses TRBV29-1 and TRBJ1-3, with a tentative D call TRBD1 (5 bases). The V and J ends lost 5 bases and 4 bases respectively, with 9 bases between them. The length of the CDR3 is 12 residues. Germline V lookup: CDR1 SQVTM, CDR2 ANQGSEA. The CDR3 coding sequence is TGCAGCGTTCCAGGGTCAGGAAACACCATATATTTT. Its translation is CSVPGSGNTIYF.

The V gene is TRBV18, the J gene TRBJ1-3; D may be TRBD1 (5 bases). CDR1 KGHSH and CDR2 LQKENI come from the germline V gene. V was shortened by 2 bases and J by 11 bases, with 19 bases between the two germline ends. The CDR3 spans 15 residues. The CDR3 region has the DNA TGTGCCAGCTCACCAAGATTCCCGGTGGTAGGGGCCATATATTTT. This translates into CASSPRFPVVGAIYF.

The chain combines TRBV7-2 with TRBJ1-1; no firm D call. The CDR3 has 14 amino acids. The V gene's germline CDR1 is SGHTA and CDR2 FQGNSA. Trimming stripped 6 bases from V and 0 bases from J, with 11 bases between. For the CDR3, the DNA is TGTGCCAGCAGACCCGGCGAGGTGAACACTGAAGCTTTCTTT. It specifies CASRPGEVNTEAFF.

The chain uses TRBV27 and TRBJ2-1; D perhaps matches TRBD2 (5 bases). Germline lookup yields CDR1 MNHEY and CDR2 SMNVEV (reference sequence). The CDR3 loop spans 13 amino acids. Deletions cut 5 bases from V and 0 bases from J, with 5 bases between. In DNA form, the CDR3 reads TGTGCCAGCAGTGGGAGCTCCTACAATGAGCAGTTCTTC. It yields the protein CASSGSSYNEQFF.

The V and J genes are TRBV6-4 and TRBJ2-7; TRBD2 matches 9 bases. The V gene's germline CDR1 is MRHNA and CDR2 SNTAGT. The CDR3 totals 17 residues. Losses at the gene ends were 1 base for V and 6 bases for J; bases not matched to a gene: 13. The CDR3 DNA follows: TGTGCCAGCAGTGACTGTGGGGTAGCGGGAGTTTTAGCCGAGCAGTACTTC. This encodes CASSDCGVAGVLAEQYF.

J is TRBJ2-1 and V is TRBV9; TRBD2 aligns across 9 bases. Germline-derived CDR1 and CDR2 are SGDLS and YYNGEE. The CDR3 extends over 15 amino acids. J was trimmed by 10 bases and V by 3 bases; bases with no gene match: 11. The CDR3 protein is CASSALAGAPREQFF. The CDR3 DNA is TGTGCCAGCAGCGCATTAGCGGGAGCCCCCCGCGAGCAGTTCTTC.

This clone appeared a single time. In DNA, the CDR3 is TGTGCCAGCAGCTCGATGATTGGGACTAGTGTTGAGCAGTTCTTC. It is translated as CASSSMIGTSVEQFF. The V and J genes are TRBV11-1 and TRBJ2-1; 8 bases align to TRBD2. Trimming removed 4 bases from V and 9 bases from J; junction bases left unmatched: 11. The germline V gene encodes CDR1 SGHAT and CDR2 FQDESV (reference sequence). The CDR3 extends over 15 amino acids.

This sequence joins TRBV18 and TRBJ1-6, with D perhaps TRBD1 (5 bases). Trimming removed 5 bases from V and 7 bases from J, with 12 bases in between. The germline gives CDR1 KGHSH, CDR2 LQKENI. This CDR3 comprises 14 residues. CDR3 nucleotides: TGTGCCAGCTCAACGGGGGACGGCAATTCACCCCTCCACTTT. This gives the protein CASSTGDGNSPLHF.

The V and J genes are TRBV23-1 and TRBJ1-3; 7 bases map to TRBD1. TRBV23-1 is an ORF; its function is uncertain. V was pared by 6 bases and J by 1 base, with 12 bases of the junction left unmatched. The length of the CDR3 is 17 residues. The DNA for the CDR3 is TGCGCCAGCAGGTCTCTGGGACAGAACCTTTCTGGAAACACCATATATTTT. It yields the protein CASRSLGQNLSGNTIYF.

The chain joins TRBV7-9 to TRBJ1-2; D gene unclear. The CDR3 is made up of 16 amino acids. V was cut by 1 base and J by 2 bases, with 14 bases left in between. The germline V gene encodes CDR1 SEHNR and CDR2 FQNEAQ (reference sequence). The CDR3 region has the DNA TGTGCCAGCAGCTTAGGTCCCGCGGGCGGGAACTATGGCTACACCTTC. Translating gives CASSLGPAGGNYGYTF.

The J gene is TRBJ1-6, the V gene TRBV5-1, with 7 bases fitting TRBD1. The trim removed 4 bases at V and 8 bases at J, leaving 6 bases unmatched. This CDR3 comprises 14 residues. Per germline, CDR1 SGHRS and CDR2 YFSETQ. Written as DNA, the CDR3 is TGCGCCAGCAGCCCGGGACAGTTGGATTCACCCCTCCACTTT. Residues: CASSPGQLDSPLHF. Filled out from reference TRBV5-1 and TRBJ1-6, the complete variable domain reads KAGVTQTPRYLIKTRGQQVTLSCSPISGHRSVSWYQQTPGQGLQFLFEYFSETQRNKGNFPGRFSGRQFSNSRSEMNVSTLELGDSALYLCASSPGQLDSPLHFGNGTRLTVT.

This clone came up once. The gene calls are TRBV30 and TRBJ1-6; D ambiguous. This CDR3 comprises 10 residues. V lost 3 bases and J lost 14, with 8 bases in between. From germline, CDR1 is GTSNPN and CDR2 SVGIG (reference sequence). In DNA, the CDR3 is TGTGCCTGGAGCCCCCTAGCCCTCCACTTT. Translated, it gives CAWSPLALHF.

In DNA form, the CDR3 reads TGTGCCAGCACCTACGGGGACAGGGACTATGGCTACACCTTC. Amino acids: CASTYGDRDYGYTF. The chain recombines TRBV5-8 with TRBJ1-2; 9 bases agree with TRBD1. The CDR3 extends over 14 amino acids. Germline V gene sequence: CDR1 SGHTS, CDR2 YDEGEE. The junction had 6 bases not matched to a gene; V was cut back by 6 bases and J by 3 bases.

The chain recombines TRBV2 with TRBJ1-1, with 7 bases fitting TRBD1. Germline lookup yields CDR1 SNHLY and CDR2 FYNNEI. V was clipped by 6 bases and J by 1 base; unmatched bases: 2. The CDR3 is made up of 13 amino acids. CDR3 sequence: CASRTGSNTEAFF. DNA for the CDR3: TGTGCCAGCAGGACAGGGTCGAACACTGAAGCTTTCTTT.

The chain uses TRBV10-3 and TRBJ2-1; 7 nucleotides align to TRBD2. CDR3 size: 13 residues. The V and J ends lost 8 bases and 5 bases, in that order; junction bases with no gene match: 6. CDR1 is ENHRY, CDR2 SYGVKD, per germline. The CDR3 here is CAILSGNDNEQFF. The DNA for the CDR3 is TGTGCCATCCTGAGCGGGAACGACAATGAGCAGTTCTTC.

This clone appeared once. The V and J genes are TRBV5-1 and TRBJ2-7; tentative D call: TRBD2 (7 bases). This CDR3 has 14 residues. V was pared by 5 bases and J by 2 bases, with 14 bases between. The germline CDR1 and CDR2 sequences are SGHRS and YFSETQ. CDR3 protein: CASRTGGLAYEQYF. Here the CDR3 DNA reads TGCGCCAGCAGGACCGGGGGGCTGGCCTACGAGCAGTACTTC. Based on the CDR3 plus reference TRBV5-1 and TRBJ2-7, the full variable domain is KAGVTQTPRYLIKTRGQQVTLSCSPISGHRSVSWYQQTPGQGLQFLFEYFSETQRNKGNFPGRFSGRQFSNSRSEMNVSTLELGDSALYLCASRTGGLAYEQYFGPGTRLTVT.

The chain employs TRBV19 and TRBJ1-2; 8 nucleotides match TRBD1. The J segment lost 8 bases and the V segment lost 2 bases, leaving 4 bases of the junction unmatched. This CDR3 has 13 residues. Per the germline V gene, CDR1 is LNHDA and CDR2 is SQIVND (reference sequence). The CDR3 here is CASSIRDRGGYTF. CDR3 nucleotide sequence: TGTGCCAGTAGTATACGTGACAGGGGAGGCTACACCTTC. The variable domain in full, completed from reference TRBV19 and TRBJ1-2, reads DGGITQSPKYLFRKEGQNVTLSCEQNLNHDAMYWYRQDPGQGLRLIYYSQIVNDFQKGDIAEGYSVSREKKESFPLTVTSAQKNPTAFYLCASSIRDRGGYTFGSGTRLTVV.

The chain joins TRBV7-2 to TRBJ2-2, with 8 bases that match TRBD1. The CDR3 sequence is 15 residues long. The J segment lost 7 bases and the V segment lost 5 bases, leaving 9 bases of the junction unmatched. The germline CDR1 and CDR2 sequences are SGHTA and FQGNSA. CDR3 DNA: TGTGCCAGCAGCCTCGACAGGGGCGGCGGCGGGGAGCTGTTTTTT. Translation gives CASSLDRGGGGELFF.

The V gene is TRBV10-2, the J gene TRBJ2-7; D perhaps matches TRBD2 (5 bases). This CDR3 is 12 amino acids long. Trimming took 3 bases from V and 3 from J, leaving 6 bases between them. CDR1 WSHSY and CDR2 SAAADI come from the germline V gene. As DNA, the CDR3 is TGCGCCAGCAGTGATAGCGTCTACGAGCAGTACTTC. Translating it yields CASSDSVYEQYF.

As for this clone: Other DNA sequences within the sample encode an identical CDR3. The chain carries TRBV30 and TRBJ1-5; D may be TRBD1 (6 bases). Germline V gene lookup returns CDR1 GTSNPN and CDR2 SVGIG (reference sequence). The length of the CDR3 is 13 residues. The V and J ends lost 2 bases and 2 bases respectively, with 7 bases between them. CDR3 DNA sequence: TGTGCCTGGAGTAGACAGGGCAATCAGCCCCAGCATTTT. The encoded protein is CAWSRQGNQPQHF.

To note about this clone: Other DNA sequences in this sample translate to the same CDR3. The V and J genes are TRBV5-1 and TRBJ2-3, with 10 positions matching TRBD1. Germline CDR1 SGHRS, CDR2 YFSETQ. The junction had 1 base not matched to a gene; V was cut back by 2 bases and J by 4 bases. This CDR3 comprises 14 residues. The CDR3 DNA sequence: TGCGCCAGCAGCTTAGGACAGGGGGCAGATACGCAGTATTTT. It is translated as CASSLGQGADTQYF.